The clone carrying this T cell receptor beta chain was counted once. Germline loops: CDR1 LGHNA, CDR2 YSLEER. This CDR3 comprises 18 residues. Trimming removed 1 base at V and 6 bases at J, with 23 bases between. These data originate in a study of blood T cell repertoires in COVID-19. Study information: The United States, Italy and Spain were the sources of the acute and convalescent COVID-19 samples. Nucleic acid was either cDNA or gDNA, and it came from T cells, B-cell-depleted T cells, or PBMCs.

Here immunoSEQ multiplex PCR was the method, and the copy in TCRdb shows in-frame clones only, minus some. This sample carries approximately 170,000 clones, 88% of them seen once, and the ten largest clones take 2% to 2.5%. The material sequenced was peripheral blood. The source is a man aged 45 to 65 who had recovered from COVID-19. The chain is built from TRBV4-3 and TRBJ2-3; possibly TRBD1 for D (6 bases). The CDR3 sequence: CASSQAVPGARSGDTQYF. The CDR3 bases are TGCGCCAGCAGCCAAGCAGTCCCAGGGGCCAGGTCCGGCGATACGCAGTATTTT.